This TCR beta chain is drawn from a study of cytomegalovirus exposure and HLA in healthy donors. Turning to the study itself: The approximately 120 validation repertoires used the same platform as the approximately 670 first-cohort repertoires, a later analysis reported.

The donors belonged to the roughly 110-subject validation cohort, separate from the approximately 700-subject first cohort. Overall study results and limits: A list of roughly 160 TCR beta chains associated with cytomegalovirus was given. In vitro experiments confirmed that three CMV-associated chains were specific for CMV antigens.

With respect to this clone: The antigen remains undetermined.

The assay was immunoSEQ multiplex PCR, and TCRdb's table has in-frame clones only and misses some. The sample shows 130,000 to 150,000 clones, 89% of them seen only once. V lost 5 bases, J lost 11 bases, and 22 bases lay in between. This CDR3 spans 14 amino acids. From germline, CDR1 is SGHNT and CDR2 YYREEE (reference sequence). The V call is TRBV5-4, the J call TRBJ1-1, with D uncertain. Sequencing was carried out using PBMCs. The sequence derives from a woman aged 18-29 years in good health and CMV-seropositive. The CDR3 sequence: CASSRYNRPSGAFF. The CDR3 bases are TGTGCCAGCAGTCGCTACAATCGCCCGTCGGGGGCTTTCTTT. The full variable domain, completed using reference TRBV5-4 and TRBJ1-1, is ETGVTQSPTHLIKTRGQQVTLRCSSQSGHNTVSWYQQALGQGPQFIFQYYREEENGRGNFPPRFSGLQFPNYSSELNVNALELDDSALYLCASSRYNRPSGAFFGQGTRLTVV.